This entry concerns a single T cell receptor (beta chain). This specimen comes from a study of control samples from healthy donors and cancer patients. The germline gives CDR1 MNHEY, CDR2 SVGAGI. Trimming removed 8 bases at V and 11 bases at J, with 12 bases between. The CDR3 runs 10 residues. The assay was immunoSEQ multiplex PCR, and TCRdb's table has in-frame clones only and misses some. The table includes about 140,000 clones, roughly 92% detected once. This chain connects TRBV6-5 to TRBJ1-1; TRBD1 is a possible D gene (5 bases). Specimen: blood. This clonotype was obtained from a young man in good health. CDR3 residues: CASHGGGAFF. The CDR3 DNA follows: TGTGCCAGCCACGGCGGGGGGGCTTTCTTT.